The 10 T cell receptor beta chains in this list originate from one sample, sequenced in a study of T-cell memory formation after mild COVID-19. MiXCR, run by TCRdb on the 5' RACE reads, gives a single entry per CDR3 protein. This table holds 350,000 or so distinct CDR3 sequences, about an eighth found once. The sample consisted of PBMCs or a T cell subset sorted from them (not recorded which). The receptors originated from a man younger than 30 who had mild COVID-19 (a few samples of this study predate the infection). Cell type and time point are not known.

This clonotype turned up a few times. This chain joins TRBV28 and TRBJ1-1; D might be TRBD1 (5 bases). The V gene lost 7 bases and the J gene lost 1 base, with 16 bases spanning the gap. Germline CDR1 and CDR2: MDHEN and SYDVKM. This CDR3 comprises 15 residues. The CDR3 loop is CASIGARGENTEAFF. CDR3 DNA: TGTGCCAGCATTGGAGCTCGGGGGGAGAACACTGAAGCTTTCTTT.

This clonotype was seen more than once but under ten times. This chain uses TRBV4-1 with TRBJ2-1, with 8 positions matching TRBD2. V dropped 1 base and J dropped 4; count of bases not matched to a gene: 12. CDR1 is MGHRA and CDR2 is YSYEKL in the germline V gene. The CDR3 consists of 18 residues. CDR3 sequence reads: CASSQVKLLLAAYNEQFF. As DNA, the CDR3 is TGCGCCAGCAGCCAAGTGAAACTTTTACTAGCGGCGTACAATGAGCAGTTCTTC.

This clonotype was counted only a few times. The J gene is TRBJ1-1, the V gene TRBV7-2; a weak D match, TRBD1 (6 bases). Per the germline V gene, CDR1 is SGHTA and CDR2 is FQGNSA. CDR3 length equals 16 residues. V lost 1 base, J lost 1 base, and 13 bases lay in between. The CDR3 DNA follows: TGTGCCAGCAGCTTAGTGGCAGGGGAAGGGAACACTGAAGCTTTCTTT. Its protein product is CASSLVAGEGNTEAFF.

This clonotype has only a few counts. The rearrangement links TRBV4-1 to TRBJ2-1, with a weak D call TRBD1 (6 bases). CDR3 length: 15 amino acids. The V end was cut by 0 bases, the J end by 6 bases, with 12 bases between. Germline CDR1 is MGHRA and CDR2 is YSYEKL. The CDR3 coding sequence is TGCGCCAGCAGCCAAGATGTGGCAGGGGTCAATGAGCAGTTCTTC. It codes for CASSQDVAGVNEQFF.

This clonotype has only a few counts. This chain uses TRBV3-1 with TRBJ2-5; maybe TRBD2 (5 bases). From germline, CDR1 is LGHDT and CDR2 YNNKEL (reference sequence). This CDR3 comprises 16 residues. Trimming pared 0 bases from V and 4 bases from J, leaving 15 bases between. For the CDR3, the DNA is TGTGCCAGCAGCCAAGAGGCGGGCAGTTTGGGAGAGACCCAGTACTTC. Protein product: CASSQEAGSLGETQYF.

This clonotype was counted only a few times. This rearrangement joins TRBV4-3 to TRBJ2-5; 14 bases match TRBD2. Losses at the gene ends were 1 base for V and 2 bases for J; bases not matched to a gene: 3. The CDR3 is 17 residues long. Germline-derived CDR1 and CDR2 are LGHNA and YSLEER. This CDR3 reads CASSQGTSGGWQETQYF. CDR3 nucleotide sequence: TGCGCCAGCAGCCAAGGGACTAGCGGGGGGTGGCAAGAGACCCAGTACTTC.

The chain couples TRBV29-1 to TRBJ1-4; D unclear. The CDR3 has 13 residues. Germline V gene sequence: CDR1 SQVTM, CDR2 ANQGSEA. Trimming took off 7 bases at V and 4 bases at J, with 13 bases between the two ends. The CDR3 DNA reads TGCAGCGCCCTCGACGGAGTTAATGAAAAACTGTTTTTT. Its protein is CSALDGVNEKLFF.

V is TRBV6-5 and J is TRBJ1-6, with D possibly matching TRBD1 (6 bases). Germline CDR1 and CDR2: MNHEY and SVGAGI. The CDR3 runs to 16 residues. The germline V and J ends were trimmed by 0 bases and 13 bases, with 19 bases remaining between them. CDR3 loop: CASSYSMGRRTDPLHF. The CDR3 DNA is TGTGCCAGCAGTTACTCGATGGGGCGACGGACAGATCCCCTCCACTTT.

This clonotype was seen only a few times. This chain joins TRBV25-1 and TRBJ2-1; TRBD1 matches at 10 bases. The CDR3 totals 16 residues. The ends lost 5 bases at V and 1 base at J; junction bases unmatched: 5. The germline CDR1 and CDR2 sequences are MGHDK and SYGVNS. The CDR3 nucleotides are TGTGCCAGCAGTATATGGACAGGGGGGTCCTACAATGAGCAGTTCTTC. Protein sequence: CASSIWTGGSYNEQFF.

The chain has TRBV28 and TRBJ2-7; D is unclear. Trimming shortened V by 5 bases and J by 3 bases, and 11 bases separated the two germline ends. Germline V gives CDR1 MDHEN, CDR2 SYDVKM. The CDR3 is made up of 13 amino acids. The CDR3 protein is CASSPRVVYEQYV. The CDR3 DNA sequence: TGTGCCAGCAGTCCTCGGGTCGTCTACGAGCAGTACGTC.